The text below deals with one T cell receptor (beta chain). The method was immunoSEQ multiplex PCR; TCRdb's version includes in-frame clones alone and lacks a portion of them. Seen here are about 35,000 clones, about nine tenths observed once, and the top ten hold about 33%. The sample originates from a study of OX40 agonist ivuxolimab in advanced cancers. The V and J ends lost 6 bases and 5 bases respectively, with 10 bases between them. This CDR3 is 13 amino acids long. Germline V gene sequence: CDR1 MGHDK, CDR2 SYGVNS. The gene calls are TRBV25-1 and TRBJ2-2; D is perhaps TRBD1 (6 bases). The specimen comprised CD4+ or CD8+ T cells sorted from blood, sampled in a trial of the OX40 agonist ivuxolimab. The source of this sequence is an adult with an advanced solid tumor such as melanoma, head and neck, liver or kidney cancer. CDR3 sequence reads: CASRRGGTGELFF. In DNA form, the CDR3 reads TGTGCCAGCAGACGAGGGGGAACCGGGGAGCTGTTTTTT.